The TCR beta chain described here comes from a study of T cells in Graves' hyperthyroidism and ophthalmopathy. For the study at large: Pretreatment peripheral blood was obtained at initial diagnosis.

Around 9.9 ml of fresh peripheral blood supplied the PBMCs. Study conclusions and caveats: Most clonotypes that expanded in the thyroid above 0.001 also showed up in blood.

The CDR3 contains 14 residues. CDR1 and CDR2 from the germline V gene are MNHEY and SVGEGT. After removal of 4 bases from V and 1 base from J, the junction contained 2 bases not matched to a gene. This clonotype was seen many times. Its antigen is undetermined. Amplified regions were TCR beta CDR3 sequences from RNA transcripts. The study used the HTBI primer set for a first-round RT-PCR of the TCR CDR3. In TCRdb, the multiplex PCR reads were re-called with MiXCR into one record per CDR3 protein. The sample lists about 770,000 distinct CDR3 sequences; approximately 18% were seen once. Source material: blood. The chain couples TRBV6-2 or TRBV6-3 to TRBJ1-1; 8 nucleotides align to TRBD1. The clonotype originates from a woman aged 50 to 60 with Graves' hyperthyroidism that later progressed to Graves' ophthalmopathy. Here the CDR3 reads CASSSDRANTEAFF. CDR3 nucleotide sequence: TGTGCCAGCAGTTCGGACAGGGCGAACACTGAAGCTTTCTTT.